This TCR beta chain was captured by sequencing in a study of T cells in Graves' hyperthyroidism and ophthalmopathy. Study information: Staff took peripheral blood when the initial diagnosis was made, before any treatment began.

Study-level findings and limits: Most thyroid clonotypes expanded above 0.001 were also detected in blood. Ophthalmopathy was predicted by the model a median of roughly 6.6 months ahead of onset.

TCR beta CDR3 sequences were amplified from RNA transcripts. The HTBI primer set was used in a first-round RT-PCR of the TCR CDR3. MiXCR was run by TCRdb on the multiplex PCR reads, yielding one entry per CDR3 protein. Found here are more than 350,000 distinct CDR3 sequences, 15% of them singletons; the top ten hold roughly a fifth. This clonotype was detected only a few times. The target antigen is unknown. The CDR3 runs to 14 residues. The germline CDR1 and CDR2 sequences are LNHDA and SQIVND (reference sequence). V lost 6 bases and J lost 7; bases outside the gene matches: 7. The chain is built from TRBV19 and TRBJ2-1, with TRBD1 identical over 9 bases. Source material: blood. The sequence came from a woman aged 55-70 years with Graves' ophthalmopathy. The CDR3 region has the DNA TGTGCCAGTAGCCCACAGGGGGCGCGTAATGAGCAGTTCTTC. Translating gives CASSPQGARNEQFF.